These 11 T cell receptor beta chains came from one sample sequenced in a study of T cells in localized non-small cell lung cancer. Sequenced by immunoSEQ multiplex PCR; TCRdb stores in-frame clones only, minus some. This sample has tens of thousands of clones; 70% to 90% occur once, and the top ten carry around 6.1%. This specimen consisted of PBMCs, obtained before any cancer treatment. The source of these receptors is a man aged 40 to 70 with stage II lung adenocarcinoma.

Comments on this clone: The junction departs from germline at one end; a sequencing error may be responsible. The V and J genes are TRBV7-7 and TRBJ2-2; D is perhaps TRBD1 (6 bases). Germline V gene sequence: CDR1 SSHAT, CDR2 FNYEAQ (reference sequence). CDR3 length: 14 residues. CDR3 DNA sequence: TGTGCTAGCAGCTCCACAGGGTTGTCCGGGGAGCTGTTTTTT. It specifies CASSSTGLSGELFF.

This chain links TRBV18 with TRBJ1-1; TRBD1 agrees at 8 bases. Germline values: CDR1 KGHSH, CDR2 LQKENI. CDR3 length: 17 residues. After removal of 2 bases from V and 4 bases from J, the junction contained 12 bases not matched to a gene. The CDR3 nucleotides read TGTGCCAGCTCACCAACCACCCACTCCGGACAGGGCACTGAAGCTTTCTTT. Its protein product is CASSPTTHSGQGTEAFF.

The chain joins TRBV5-6 to TRBJ2-3, with D perhaps matching TRBD1 (6 bases). CDR1 and CDR2 (germline): SGHDT, YYEEEE. The CDR3 runs to 18 residues. The germline V and J ends were trimmed by 0 bases and 1 base, with 18 bases remaining between them. CDR3 in amino acids: CASSLGLGQGPGTDTQYF. CDR3 nucleotide sequence: TGTGCCAGCAGCTTGGGGTTGGGGCAGGGGCCGGGCACAGATACGCAGTATTTT.

The genes are TRBV6-5 and TRBJ1-2, with unresolved D. The CDR3 runs to 11 residues. The V end was cut by 7 bases, the J end by 8 bases, with 11 bases between. From germline, CDR1 is MNHEY and CDR2 SVGAGI. CDR3 amino acids: CASTDSTGYTF. The CDR3 nucleotides are TGTGCCAGCACCGACTCGACGGGCTACACCTTC.

The chain couples TRBV28 to TRBJ2-7, with TRBD1 matching over 8 bases. This CDR3 has 14 residues. The V and J ends lost 2 bases and 2 bases, in that order; junction bases with no gene match: 2. In germline, CDR1 is MDHEN, CDR2 SYDVKM. The CDR3 is CASSLTGGTYEQYF. The CDR3 nucleotides are TGTGCCAGCAGTTTAACAGGGGGGACCTACGAGCAGTACTTC.

This clone was seen more than once but under ten times. The V gene is TRBV15, the J gene TRBJ2-7, with D tentatively TRBD1 (6 bases). CDR1 is LNHNV and CDR2 is YYDKDF in the germline V gene (reference sequence). The CDR3 covers 12 residues. Trimming removed 4 bases from V and 7 bases from J, with 11 bases in between. CDR3 sequence (DNA): TGTGCCACCAGCAAAAGACAGGCAGAGCAGTACTTC. This codes for CATSKRQAEQYF.

The chain joins TRBV28 to TRBJ1-2; maybe TRBD1 (5 bases). The CDR3 sequence is 12 residues long. Trimming removed 9 bases from V and 3 bases from J, with 11 bases in between. Germline CDR1 is MDHEN and CDR2 is SYDVKM. The CDR3 nucleotides are TGTGCCAGTGATGGGACGGACTATGGCTACACCTTC. Its translation: CASDGTDYGYTF.

In this sample, this clone turned up once. The J gene is TRBJ2-3, the V gene TRBV4-2; D is perhaps TRBD1 or TRBD2 (5 bases each). V was cut by 0 bases and J by 0 bases, with 13 bases left in between. The CDR3 totals 17 residues. Germline V gives CDR1 LGHNA, CDR2 YNFKEQ. CDR3 DNA sequence: TGTGCCAGCAGCCAAGATATGGGGGTACAAAGCACAGATACGCAGTATTTT. It is translated as CASSQDMGVQSTDTQYF.

This clone was found a few times. The chain uses TRBV25-1 and TRBJ2-1, with 10 positions matching TRBD2. CDR1 and CDR2 from the germline V gene are MGHDK and SYGVNS. V dropped 5 bases and J dropped 9; count of bases not matched to a gene: 7. The CDR3 has 14 residues. CDR3 nucleotides: TGTGCCAGCAGTCTGAGCGGGAGGGCCACTGAGCAGTTCTTC. Protein product: CASSLSGRATEQFF.

This clone came up once. This chain uses TRBV30 with TRBJ2-2; TRBD2 matches 8 bases. V lost 8 bases, J lost 5 bases, and 7 bases stayed unmatched. CDR3 length: 13 amino acids. The germline V gene encodes CDR1 GTSNPN and CDR2 SVGIG (reference sequence). The DNA of the CDR3 is TGTGCCCCCTCCGGGAGGGGAACCGGGGAGCTGTTTTTT. Its protein is CAPSGRGTGELFF.

The rearrangement uses TRBV10-3 and TRBJ2-5; TRBD2 aligns across 7 bases. Germline CDR1 and CDR2: ENHRY and SYGVKD. The CDR3 totals 15 residues. The V and J ends lost 0 bases and 3 bases, in that order; junction bases with no gene match: 4. Written as DNA, the CDR3 is TGTGCCATCAGTGAGTCGGCTAGCGGCAAAGAGACCCAGTACTTC. Translated: CAISESASGKETQYF.